A single sample is the source of the 24 T cell receptor beta chains below, sequenced in a study of T cell repertoires in cytomegalovirus infection. TCRdb reprocessed the reads via MiXCR and lists one record per CDR3 protein. The sample records approximately 700,000 distinct CDR3 sequences, roughly 36% being singletons. The sequenced sample was PBMCs. The receptors stem from a human donor in good health (CMV status not recorded). Some clones in this sample may be carry-over from other donors' samples.

This clonotype appeared a few times. The genes are TRBV15 and TRBJ1-6; the D is unclear. This CDR3 is built from 16 residues. CDR1 is LNHNV and CDR2 is YYDKDF in the germline V gene (reference sequence). V was trimmed by 8 bases and J by 0 bases, leaving 14 bases between them. CDR3 protein: CATGVTESSYNSPLHF. CDR3 DNA sequence: TGTGCCACCGGGGTGACCGAGAGCTCCTATAATTCACCCCTCCACTTT.

This clonotype was observed a handful of times. CDR3 loop: CASSQTLGQNTGELFF. CDR3 coding DNA: TGTGCCAGCAGCCAAACGCTCGGGCAGAACACCGGGGAGCTGTTTTTT. This chain joins TRBV3-1 and TRBJ2-2; D remains ambiguous. CDR1 LGHDT and CDR2 YNNKEL come from the germline V gene (reference sequence). Trimming removed 2 bases at V and 1 base at J, with 11 bases between. The CDR3 has 16 residues.

This clonotype was seen ten or more times. The J gene is TRBJ2-1, the V gene TRBV11-2; 11 bases line up with TRBD2. The CDR3 covers 13 residues. Losses at the gene ends were 6 bases for V and 7 bases for J; bases not matched to a gene: 2. CDR1 is SGHAT and CDR2 is FQNNGV in the germline V gene. DNA of the CDR3: TGTGCCAGCAGACCTAGCGGGAGGAATGAGCAGTTCTTC. Its protein product is CASRPSGRNEQFF.

V is TRBV3-1 and J is TRBJ2-7; a possible D gene is TRBD2 (5 bases). CDR3 size: 14 residues. The germline V gene has CDR1 LGHDT and CDR2 YNNKEL (reference sequence). Trimming left V 3 bases short and J 7 bases short, with 16 bases between. DNA of the CDR3: TGTGCCAGCAGCCAGGTACACTTCCGAGGGGAGCAGTACTTC. It specifies CASSQVHFRGEQYF.

This clonotype came up many times. The chain employs TRBV19 and TRBJ1-1, with D possibly matching TRBD1 (6 bases). The CDR3 consists of 13 residues. V lost 4 bases to trimming and J lost 5 bases, with 11 bases between them. The V gene's germline CDR1 is LNHDA and CDR2 SQIVND (reference sequence). The CDR3 reads CASSTRTATEAFF. For the CDR3, the DNA is TGTGCCAGTAGTACCCGGACAGCTACTGAAGCTTTCTTT.

Ten or more counts support this clonotype. This chain connects TRBV7-9 to TRBJ2-6; the match to TRBD1 covers 7 bases. The CDR3 runs 15 residues. V trimming: 6 bases; J trimming: 2 bases; junction bases outside the gene matches: 4. The germline gives CDR1 SEHNR, CDR2 FQNEAQ (reference sequence). For the CDR3, the DNA is TGTGCCAGCAGTCTAAGGGGGCCTGGGGCCAACGTCCTGACTTTC. It encodes CASSLRGPGANVLTF.

This clonotype turned up a few times. The V and J genes are TRBV18 and TRBJ2-1; 9 nucleotides agree with TRBD2. CDR3 length equals 15 residues. Trimming took 3 bases from V and 9 from J; bases not matched to a gene: 9. The V gene's germline CDR1 is KGHSH and CDR2 LQKENI. For the CDR3, the DNA is TGTGCCAGCTCACCTTTGCTAGCGGGGCTAGGTGAGCAGTTCTTC. Its translation: CASSPLLAGLGEQFF.

This chain uses TRBV28 with TRBJ1-6; weak D call: TRBD1 (5 bases). This CDR3 region has 16 residues. Trimming left V 5 bases short and J 5 bases short, with 16 bases between. Germline V gene data show CDR1 as MDHEN and CDR2 as SYDVKM. CDR3 amino acids: CASSPYQGLNNSPLHF. CDR3 coding DNA: TGTGCCAGCAGTCCGTACCAGGGACTGAATAATTCACCCCTCCACTTT.

This clonotype was counted only a few times. V gene TRBV12-3 or TRBV12-4 combines with J gene TRBJ2-7; TRBD1 might be the D (7 bases). Trimming took off 4 bases at V and 4 bases at J, with 14 bases between the two ends. The CDR3 contains 14 residues. DNA for the CDR3: TGTGCCAGCAGTTCGACAGGGAGGAAATACGAGCAGTACTTC. Protein product: CASSSTGRKYEQYF.

This chain joins TRBV12-3 or TRBV12-4 and TRBJ2-3; D is ambiguous. The V and J ends lost 3 bases and 4 bases respectively, with 14 bases between them. The CDR3 has 15 amino acids. The CDR3 region has the DNA TGTGCCAGCAGTTTGCTCGGCGATGGGGCAGATACGCAGTATTTT. This sequence encodes CASSLLGDGADTQYF.

This clonotype was counted many times. V gene TRBV28 combines with J gene TRBJ2-7; 9 bases agree with TRBD1. In germline, CDR1 is MDHEN, CDR2 SYDVKM. J was trimmed by 5 bases and V by 4 bases; bases with no gene match: 6. The CDR3 is made up of 14 amino acids. In DNA, the CDR3 is TGTGCCAGCAGTTCCCCGGGACAGGGAAACGAGCAGTACTTC. This gives the protein CASSSPGQGNEQYF.

V gene TRBV6-6 combines with J gene TRBJ2-4; tentative D call: TRBD1 (5 bases). The V end lost 7 bases, the J end lost 7 bases, and 20 bases lay between the germline ends. The CDR3 has 15 residues. CDR1 is MNHNY, CDR2 SVGAGI, per germline (reference sequence). The CDR3 is CASTRTQGFFNIQYF. The CDR3 coding sequence is TGTGCCAGCACCCGAACCCAGGGTTTTTTTAACATTCAGTACTTC.

This clonotype was observed a handful of times. This chain links TRBV5-1 with TRBJ1-6, with TRBD1 matching 9 bases. The CDR3 totals 14 residues. Germline assignment: CDR1 SGHRS and CDR2 YFSETQ. Trimming removed 4 bases from V and 10 bases from J; junction bases left unmatched: 6. In DNA form, the CDR3 reads TGCGCCAGCAGCCCGGACAGGGGTTTATCACCCCTCCACTTT. Translating gives CASSPDRGLSPLHF.

Only a few counts were recorded for this clonotype. The CDR3 reads CASSYSIGGYEQYF. The CDR3 DNA reads TGTGCCAGCAGTTACTCGATTGGGGGATACGAGCAGTACTTC. J is TRBJ2-7 and V is TRBV6-5; D is tentatively TRBD1 or TRBD2 (5 bases each). Trimming left V 0 bases short and J 4 bases short, with 10 bases between. The CDR3 sequence is 14 residues long. CDR1 is MNHEY, CDR2 SVGAGI, per germline.

The chain has TRBV27 and TRBJ2-7, with 8 bases aligning to TRBD1. The CDR3 is made up of 14 amino acids. Germline lookup yields CDR1 MNHEY and CDR2 SMNVEV (reference sequence). J was trimmed by 3 bases and V by 5 bases; bases with no gene match: 6. CDR3 nucleotides: TGTGCCAGCAGTCCGGGACAGGCAAACTACGAGCAGTACTTC. Protein product: CASSPGQANYEQYF.

CDR3: CASSFRGQTGTEAFF. As DNA, the CDR3 is TGTGCCAGCAGCTTCAGGGGGCAGACGGGCACTGAAGCTTTCTTT. The V gene is TRBV7-8, the J gene TRBJ1-1; 8 bases are shared with TRBD1. The germline V gene encodes CDR1 SGHVS and CDR2 FQNEAQ. The CDR3 is 15 amino acids. V was clipped by 3 bases and J by 4 bases; unmatched bases: 7. Drawing the rest from reference TRBV7-8 and TRBJ1-1, the complete variable domain is GAGVSQSPRYKVAKRGQDVALRCDPISGHVSLFWYQQALGQGPEFLTYFQNEAQLDKSGLPSDRFFAERPEGSVSTLKIQRTQQEDSAVYLCASSFRGQTGTEAFFGQGTRLTVV.

This chain connects TRBV20-1 to TRBJ2-3, with 10 bases lining up with TRBD2. CDR3 length: 14 residues. The V and J ends lost 7 bases and 5 bases, in that order; junction bases with no gene match: 9. Germline V gene data show CDR1 as DFQATT and CDR2 as SNEGSKA (reference sequence). The CDR3: CSVTAGGPKDTQYF. The CDR3 nucleotides are TGCAGTGTCACAGCGGGAGGGCCGAAAGATACGCAGTATTTT.

The V gene is TRBV7-3, the J gene TRBJ1-1; D is uncertain. CDR1 SGHTA and CDR2 FQGTGA come from the germline V gene. CDR3 length: 14 residues. V lost 2 bases and J lost 6, with 13 bases in between. Written as DNA, the CDR3 is TGTGCCAGCAGCTTAGTAATGGCGTACGCTGAAGCTTTCTTT. Translation gives CASSLVMAYAEAFF.

The V call is TRBV10-3, the J call TRBJ2-4; 9 bases are shared with TRBD1. V dropped 8 bases and J dropped 0; count of bases not matched to a gene: 8. CDR1 is ENHRY and CDR2 is SYGVKD in the germline V gene. The CDR3 is made up of 16 amino acids. The CDR3 DNA is TGTGCCATCGGCACAGGGGGCGGAGGAGCCAAAAACATTCAGTACTTC. Its translation: CAIGTGGGGAKNIQYF.

The J gene is TRBJ2-3, the V gene TRBV5-4, with 9 bases matching TRBD1. Germline V lookup: CDR1 SGHNT, CDR2 YYREEE (reference sequence). The V gene end was trimmed by 0 bases and the J gene end by 2 bases; junction bases not matched to a gene: 7. The CDR3 is 17 residues long. The CDR3 DNA reads TGTGCCAGCAGCTTGGGTGTTGGGACAGGGACCACAGATACGCAGTATTTT. This translates into CASSLGVGTGTTDTQYF.

The table lists this clonotype with a count of one. The rearrangement joins TRBV5-3 to TRBJ1-6; tentatively, D is TRBD1 (6 bases). TRBV5-3 is sorted into the ORF group, with uncertain function. Trimming cost V 8 bases and J 7 bases, with 22 bases left between them. The CDR3 covers 16 residues. CDR3 loop: CASSRVRGSGNSPLHF. The CDR3 DNA sequence: TGTGCCAGCAGCCGAGTCAGGGGCTCCGGGAATTCACCCCTCCACTTT.

This clonotype appeared a few times. V is TRBV7-9 and J is TRBJ1-2; possible D gene TRBD1, 5 bases. The CDR3 extends over 11 amino acids. Germline assignment: CDR1 SEHNR and CDR2 FQNEAQ (reference sequence). The germline V and J ends were trimmed by 5 bases and 6 bases, with 7 bases remaining between them. In DNA, the CDR3 is TGTGCCAGCAGCGTCAGGGATGGCTACACCTTC. Translation: CASSVRDGYTF.

The CDR3 DNA follows: TGCGCCAGCAGTGATTTCGGGAGCAATCAGCCCCAGCATTTT. Encoded protein: CASSDFGSNQPQHF. The J gene is TRBJ1-5, the V gene TRBV10-2; D unclear. V gave up 3 bases and J gave up 1 base, with 7 bases separating them. Per germline, CDR1 WSHSY and CDR2 SAAADI. The CDR3 sequence is 14 residues long.

This rearrangement joins TRBV19 to TRBJ1-1; D is perhaps TRBD1 (5 bases). Trimming left V 6 bases short and J 6 bases short, with 17 bases between. The CDR3 has 14 residues. CDR1 is LNHDA, CDR2 SQIVND, per germline (reference sequence). CDR3 sequence (DNA): TGTGCCAGTAGCCCATGGGCCCAGGGATCTGAAGCTTTCTTT. It is translated as CASSPWAQGSEAFF.